Here is one TCR beta chain with its context. This clone was recorded a few times. Its binding antigen is unknown. Base qualities are not recorded, but no much larger clone differs from it by a single base. The sample belongs to a study of somatic mutations in cytotoxic T cells in rheumatoid arthritis (TCRdb year 2017). Background for the entire study: Peripheral blood (approximately 30 ml EDTA) was collected from patients immediately after diagnosis and before any treatment began. Follow-up samples were collected after diagnosis while patients received immunosuppressive therapy such as methotrexate, hydroxychloroquine and sulfasalazine. Some V beta antibody-stained T-cell populations were flow-sorted on a FACSAria II or Sony SH800 at nearly 100% purity, and sorted V beta1+ cells also underwent TCRB sequencing. To characterize clonality, the study used TCRB deep sequencing while asking whether somatic mutations are carried by expanded CD8+ T-cell clones in newly diagnosed, untreated rheumatoid arthritis. TCRB deep sequencing covered about 60 patients with rheumatoid arthritis along with about 20 healthy controls. Median age was essentially the same in the patient group and the control group.

Paper-wide results and their limitations: The antigen targets of the expanded CD8+ clones were unknown, and absence from virus-specific databases did not rule out viral specificity. In about an eighth of the 65 patients the largest CD8+ clone exceeded 20% of CD8+ cells, and several identical CD8+ TCRB sequences were shared between blood and synovial fluid. The slight underrepresentation of TRBV07 in patients was not corrected for multiple comparisons. Healthy controls showed no age-related increase in CD8+ clonality, whereas patients did (Spearman r ~ 0.49). There was no significant difference in CD8+ T-cell clonality between rheumatoid arthritis patients and age-matched healthy controls.

Compared with germline, V lacks 7 bases and J lacks 3 bases; bases without a gene match: 6. Its CDR3 holds 14 amino acids, cysteine through phenylalanine. Only CDR3 DNA is held: 42 bases, read in frame from base 1. CDR1 and CDR2, per the germline V gene, are MNHEY and SVGAGI. TCRB CDR3 sequencing used the immunoSEQ assay on genomic DNA. In the paper's pipeline: Only a few patient CD8+ clones larger than 1% matched published virus-specific TCRB sequences when compared against them. Only productive TCRB rearrangements were included in the analyses. A clone was defined by a unique TCRB CDR3 sequence, and clonality was computed as a productive clonality index based on Shannon entropy. The template counts of each clone relative to the total templates per sample were used to calculate repertoire overlap between two samples. A correlation with a Spearman r of about 0.58 was found between V-gene usage by flow cytometry and V-gene usage by TCRB sequencing. As stored in TCRdb, this immuneACCESS dataset retains in-frame rearrangements with V and J assigned. A fraction of the clones does not appear; measured against another copy, unresolved V genes explain less than half of the discrepancy, and the remainder lacks a known reason. The V and J calls and clone size come from that table; D and trimming were worked out from the DNA. The sample records some 6,700 clones, about 80% of which are singletons. 25% to 30% of the sample comes from the top ten.

Flow cytometry confirmed the purity of CD4+ and CD8+ cells that had been isolated by positive magnetic bead selection on an AutoMACS. Clonal expansions were first screened by flow cytometry with a TCR V beta antibody panel, then characterized by TCRB deep sequencing of sorted CD8+ fractions. Peripheral blood mononuclear cells were isolated by Ficoll-Paque PLUS density gradient separation. Nucleospin Tissue or Tissue XS kits were used to extract DNA from CD4-enriched, CD8-enriched or PBMC samples, and a Qubit 2.0 fluorometer was used for quantification. This TCR was recovered from a woman aged 70-85 years with rheumatoid arthritis. The sequencing used CD8+ T cells sorted from blood, collected at a follow-up visit. The rearrangement joined TRBV6-5 to TRBJ2-7, with TRBD1 identical over 10 junction bases. CDR3 reads: CASTGGTGVYEQYF. The bases are TGTGCCAGCACCGGTGGGACAGGGGTCTACGAGCAGTACTTC.